This T cell receptor (beta chain) is drawn from a study of Ad26.COV2.S vaccination and SARS-CoV-2 variants. This clone was seen only a few times. The assay was immunoSEQ multiplex PCR, and TCRdb's table has in-frame clones only and misses some. The sample has some 520,000 clones, approximately 90% seen once; the top ten hold around 13%. The CDR3 covers 14 residues. Trimming took 8 bases from V and 9 from J, leaving 17 bases between them. Germline-derived CDR1 and CDR2 are WNHNN and SYGVQD (reference sequence). Stated treatment: 15 to 20 received Ad26.COV2.S at low or high dose, single or two shots; about 5 received placebo; per-sample allocation not given. Samples were taken on day 63 after the first vaccine or placebo injection. The administered vaccine (an Ad26 vector) expressed Wuhan-strain SARS-CoV-2 spike.

The source is a person between 18 and 59 years old who received the Ad26.COV2.S COVID-19 vaccine or a placebo. The sample consisted of peripheral blood, taken in a trial of Ad26.COV2.S vaccine versus placebo. The chain carries TRBV10-1 and TRBJ1-6; no clear D gene. CDR3 sequence reads: CASFSGVMGSPLHF. CDR3 sequence (DNA): TGCGCCAGCTTTTCCGGGGTGATGGGTTCACCCCTCCACTTT.